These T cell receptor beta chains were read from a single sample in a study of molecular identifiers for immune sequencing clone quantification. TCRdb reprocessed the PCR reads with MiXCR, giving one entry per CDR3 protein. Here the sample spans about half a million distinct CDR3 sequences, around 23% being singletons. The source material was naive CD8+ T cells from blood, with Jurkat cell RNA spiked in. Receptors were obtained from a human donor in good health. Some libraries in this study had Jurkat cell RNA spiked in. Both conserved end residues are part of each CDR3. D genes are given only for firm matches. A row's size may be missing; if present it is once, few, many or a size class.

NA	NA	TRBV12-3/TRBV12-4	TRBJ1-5	CASSLAFRTQHF	TGTGCCAGCAGTTTAGCGTTCCGTACCCAGCATTTT
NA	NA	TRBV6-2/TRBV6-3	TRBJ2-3	CASMAGDTQYF	TGTGCCAGCATGGCGGGGGATACGCAGTATTTT
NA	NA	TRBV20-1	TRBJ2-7	CSARHTSYEQYF	TGCAGTGCGAGACACACCTCCTACGAGCAGTACTTC
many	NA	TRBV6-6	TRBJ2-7	CASSYNPHDTILGGEQYF	TGTGCCAGCAGTTACAACCCGCACGACACAATCCTTGGGGGCGAGCAGTACTTC
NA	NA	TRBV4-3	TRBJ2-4	CASSQEWGEGSSENIQYF	TGCGCCAGCAGCCAAGAGTGGGGGGAAGGGTCTTCGGAAAACATTCAGTACTTC
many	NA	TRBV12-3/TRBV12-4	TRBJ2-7	CASSLEGTYEQYF	TGTGCCAGCAGTTTAGAGGGAACCTACGAGCAGTACTTC
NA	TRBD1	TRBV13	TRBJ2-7	CASSLRGQVGYEQYF	TGTGCCAGCAGCTTAAGGGGACAGGTAGGATACGAGCAGTACTTC
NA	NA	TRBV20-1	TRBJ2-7	CSAQRASLSYEQYF	TGCAGTGCTCAGCGGGCCTCGCTCTCCTACGAGCAGTACTTC
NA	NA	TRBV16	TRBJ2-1	CASSQNVGPDEQFF	TGTGCCAGCAGCCAAAACGTGGGCCCGGATGAGCAGTTCTTC
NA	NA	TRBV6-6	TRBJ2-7	CASSSGRVSYEQYF	TGTGCCAGCAGCTCGGGACGGGTCTCCTACGAGCAGTACTTC
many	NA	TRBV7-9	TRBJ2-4	CASTPVAKNIQYF	TGTGCCAGTACCCCTGTAGCCAAAAACATTCAGTACTTC
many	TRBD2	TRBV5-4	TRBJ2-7	CASSGGLAPYEQYF	TGTGCCAGCAGTGGGGGACTAGCACCCTACGAGCAGTACTTC
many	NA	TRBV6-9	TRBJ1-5	CASSYFWQPQHF	TGTGCCAGCAGTTATTTCTGGCAGCCCCAGCATTTT
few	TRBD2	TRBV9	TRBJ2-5	CASSVYGTSGQETQYF	TGTGCCAGCAGCGTATATGGGACTAGCGGTCAAGAGACCCAGTACTTC
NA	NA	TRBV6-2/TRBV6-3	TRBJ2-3	CASSSGVFSTDAQYF	TGTGCCAGCAGTTCCGGGGTCTTTAGCACAGATGCGCAGTATTTT
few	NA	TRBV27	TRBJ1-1	CASSLWGGPAFF	TGTGCCAGCAGTTTATGGGGGGGGCCAGCTTTCTTT
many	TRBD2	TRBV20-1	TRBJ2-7	CSADLKLAGYEQYF	TGCAGTGCCGATTTGAAACTAGCGGGTTACGAGCAGTACTTC
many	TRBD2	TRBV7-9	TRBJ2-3	CASSRTSGVADTQYF	TGTGCCAGCAGCCGGACTAGCGGGGTAGCAGATACGCAGTATTTT
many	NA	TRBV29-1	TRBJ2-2	CSAEEGITGELFF	TGCAGCGCTGAGGAGGGGATCACCGGGGAGCTGTTTTTT
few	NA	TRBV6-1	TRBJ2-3	CANKMENTDTQYF	TGTGCCAACAAAATGGAGAACACAGATACGCAGTATTTT
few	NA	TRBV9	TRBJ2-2	CASSVEREANTGELFF	TGTGCCAGCAGCGTAGAGAGGGAGGCGAACACCGGGGAGCTGTTTTTT
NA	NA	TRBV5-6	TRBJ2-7	CASSWGGVYEQYF	TGTGCCAGCAGCTGGGGTGGTGTCTACGAGCAGTACTTC
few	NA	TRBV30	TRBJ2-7	CAWSVRLFYEQYF	TGTGCCTGGAGTGTACGTTTATTTTACGAGCAGTACTTC
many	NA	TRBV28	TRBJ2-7	CASSLRTTPYEQYF	TGTGCCAGCAGTTTGAGAACAACCCCCTACGAGCAGTACTTC
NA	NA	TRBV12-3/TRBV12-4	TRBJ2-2	CASSWAQWTTGELFF	TGTGCCAGCAGTTGGGCCCAGTGGACTACCGGGGAGCTGTTTTTT
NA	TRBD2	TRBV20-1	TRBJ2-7	CSGETGTRGDEQYF	TGCAGTGGAGAAACCGGGACTAGAGGGGACGAGCAGTACTTC
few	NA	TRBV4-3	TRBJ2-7	CASSQTRTVSYEQYF	TGCGCCAGCAGCCAGACCCGGACGGTATCCTACGAGCAGTACTTC
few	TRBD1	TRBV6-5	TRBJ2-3	CASSYSRDRPTDTQYF	TGTGCCAGCAGTTACTCGAGGGACAGGCCCACAGATACGCAGTATTTT
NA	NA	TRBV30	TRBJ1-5	CAWSLGLGSQPQHF	TGTGCCTGGAGTCTCGGACTGGGGAGTCAGCCCCAGCATTTT
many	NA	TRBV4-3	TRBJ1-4	CASSQDLGAVDEKLFF	TGCGCCAGCAGCCAAGATTTAGGGGCGGTGGATGAAAAACTGTTTTTT
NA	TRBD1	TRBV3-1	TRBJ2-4	CASSPIAPGTGENIQYF	TGTGCCAGCAGCCCCATCGCCCCCGGGACAGGGGAGAACATTCAGTACTTC
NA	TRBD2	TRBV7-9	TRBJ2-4	CASSPRSSGENIQYF	TGTGCCAGCAGCCCTAGGTCTAGCGGGGAAAACATTCAGTACTTC
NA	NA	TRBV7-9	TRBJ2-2	CASSLAGGSHGELFF	TGTGCCAGCAGCTTAGCAGGAGGGTCCCACGGGGAGCTGTTTTTT
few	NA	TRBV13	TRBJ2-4	CASSLGKDGGAKNIQYF	TGTGCCAGCAGCTTAGGAAAGGACGGGGGAGCCAAAAACATTCAGTACTTC
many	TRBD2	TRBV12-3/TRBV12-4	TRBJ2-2	CASSVLAGGPYGELFF	TGTGCCAGCAGTGTCCTAGCGGGAGGGCCGTACGGGGAGCTGTTTTTT
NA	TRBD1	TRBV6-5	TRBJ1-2	CASSYQVFGTALEGYTF	TGTGCCAGCAGTTACCAAGTATTCGGGACAGCTTTAGAAGGCTACACCTTC
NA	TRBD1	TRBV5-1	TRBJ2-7	CASSTGQGGDEQYF	TGCGCCAGCAGCACGGGACAGGGAGGGGACGAGCAGTACTTC
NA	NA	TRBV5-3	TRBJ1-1	CASSLEVTVSGGIVTEALF	TGTGCCAGCAGCTTGGAGGTCACAGTGTCGGGGGGAATAGTCACTGAAGCTCTCTTT
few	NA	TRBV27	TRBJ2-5	CASSLNDGRETQYF	TGTGCCAGCAGTTTAAACGACGGGAGAGAGACCCAGTACTTC
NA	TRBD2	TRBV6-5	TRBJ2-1	CASSYSEAGEYNEQFF	TGTGCCAGCAGTTACTCAGAAGCGGGAGAGTACAATGAGCAGTTCTTC
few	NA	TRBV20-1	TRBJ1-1	CSATPRPLVTEAFF	TGCAGTGCTACTCCCCGGCCCCTGGTCACTGAAGCTTTCTTT
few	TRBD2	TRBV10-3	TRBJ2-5	CAISEGSGGETQYF	TGTGCCATCAGTGAGGGTAGCGGGGGAGAGACCCAGTACTTC
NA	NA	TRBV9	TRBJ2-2	CASSVGWNTGGLFF	TGTGCCAGCAGCGTAGGCTGGAACACCGGGGGGCTGTTTTTT
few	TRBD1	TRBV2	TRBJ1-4	CASSPGQGGEKLVF	TGTGCCAGCAGTCCAGGACAGGGAGGGGAAAAACTGGTTTTT
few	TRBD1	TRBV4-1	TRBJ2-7	CASSQKGSSGGGPYEQYF	TGCGCCAGCAGCCAAAAGGGGTCCTCAGGGGGCGGCCCCTACGAGCAGTACTTC
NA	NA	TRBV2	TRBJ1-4	CTSSERALNEKLFF	TGTACCAGCAGTGAAAGGGCCTTGAATGAAAAACTGTTTTTT